The 5 T cell receptor beta chains presented below share a single source sample, sequenced in a study of radiation and T cells in renal cell carcinoma. The repertoire was sequenced with immunoSEQ multiplex PCR; TCRdb's copy has only in-frame clones and lacks some. The sample consists of around 15,000 clones, about three fifths of them appearing once. This sample's treatment: 15 Gy SBRT to primary tumor, nephrectomy 4 weeks later. This specimen consisted of tumor tissue, obtained from a patient whose treatment included radiotherapy and nephrectomy. The receptors shown here come from a woman in her 70s with renal cell carcinoma.

This chain uses TRBV9 with TRBJ1-4; 7 nucleotides match TRBD1. Germline V CDR1 and CDR2: SGDLS, YYNGEE. This CDR3 spans 15 amino acids. Trimming cost V 2 bases and J 0 bases; bases outside gene matches: 1. CDR3 in amino acids: CASSVTGATNEKLFF. CDR3 coding DNA: TGTGCCAGCAGCGTTACAGGGGCAACTAATGAAAAACTGTTTTTT.

This clone was observed a few times. The chain has TRBV7-9 and TRBJ2-7; TRBD2 agrees at 14 bases. CDR1 SEHNR and CDR2 FQNEAQ come from the germline V gene (reference sequence). The CDR3 runs to 16 residues. V shed 4 bases, J shed 7 bases, and the junction held 9 bases outside the gene matches. CDR3 sequence reads: CASSYVGLAGGGEQYF. The CDR3 coding sequence is TGTGCCAGCAGCTACGTTGGACTAGCGGGAGGTGGGGAGCAGTACTTC.

This clone was observed a few times. The chain uses TRBV29-1 and TRBJ2-7; 9 bases align to TRBD1. Germline trimming cut 4 bases from V and 5 bases from J; bases unmatched to any gene: 9. Germline CDR1 and CDR2: SQVTM and ANQGSEA. The CDR3 is 14 amino acids. CDR3 protein: CSVAGTGLRNEQYF. CDR3 in DNA: TGCAGCGTTGCCGGGACAGGGTTAAGGAACGAGCAGTACTTC.

The rearrangement links TRBV7-2 to TRBJ1-1; D not resolved. From germline, CDR1 is SGHTA and CDR2 FQGNSA. The CDR3 extends over 13 amino acids. The V and J ends lost 4 bases and 0 bases respectively, with 6 bases between them. The CDR3 protein is CASSSHMNTEAFF. As DNA, the CDR3 is TGTGCCAGCAGCTCCCACATGAACACTGAAGCTTTCTTT.

The rearrangement links TRBV5-8 to TRBJ2-1; TRBD1 matches 8 bases. The ends lost 3 bases at V and 5 bases at J; junction bases unmatched: 10. The CDR3 length is 16 residues. The V gene's germline CDR1 is SGHTS and CDR2 YDEGEE. The CDR3 DNA sequence: TGTGCCAGCAGCTCGATCCGAGGACAGGGAGACAATGAGCAGTTCTTC. Residues: CASSSIRGQGDNEQFF.